The source of this T cell receptor beta chain is a study of Ad26.COV2.S vaccination and SARS-CoV-2 variants. On the study more broadly: Donor got 5x10^10 or 1x10^11 viral particles of Ad26.COV2.S.

The CDR3 totals 16 residues. CDR1 MDHEN and CDR2 SYDVKM come from the germline V gene. Trimming took off 7 bases at V and 6 bases at J, with 22 bases between the two ends. In this sample, this clone turned up once. What it binds is unknown. Points from the study as a whole: Vaccine recipients surpassed placebo recipients in spike-specific TCR breadth.

The treatment: 19 received Ad26.COV2.S at low or high dose, single or two shots; about 5 received placebo; per-sample allocation not given. Specimen acquisition occurred on day 63 following the initial vaccine or placebo injection. Its platform was an Ad26 vector, and its expressed antigen was Wuhan-strain SARS-CoV-2 spike. Using immunoSEQ multiplex PCR, the repertoire was profiled, and TCRdb retains in-frame clones only, with some absent. Of some 400,000 clones listed, about 88% are singletons. The input for sequencing was peripheral blood, taken in a trial of Ad26.COV2.S vaccine versus placebo. The sequence was obtained from a person between 18 and 59 years old who received the Ad26.COV2.S COVID-19 vaccine or a placebo. The chain recombines TRBV28 with TRBJ2-1; D ambiguous. This chain's CDR3 is CASTPPPMLGINEQFF. CDR3 nucleotide sequence: TGTGCCAGCACCCCTCCCCCAATGTTAGGGATCAATGAGCAGTTCTTC.